Presented here are 24 T cell receptor beta chains from one specimen sequenced in a study of human T cells and chemical hapten exposure. TCRdb called the RACE reads again in MiXCR, with one record for every CDR3 protein. The sample comprises 95,000 to 150,000 distinct CDR3 sequences, roughly 15% of which are singletons, and 0.92% rests with the top ten. Time point denoted: patch test 1, 2 weeks after DPC sensitization. The sample's treatment: therapeutic diphenylcyclopropenone sensitization with weekly scalp DPC. The source was whole blood, collected in connection with sensitization to the hapten diphenylcyclopropenone (DPC). The source of these receptors is a man aged 18 to 29 with alopecia areata. Some clones in this sample may be carry-over from other donors' samples.

The table lists this clonotype with many counts. J is TRBJ1-2 and V is TRBV7-6; 7 positions match TRBD1. J was trimmed by 4 bases and V by 0 bases; bases with no gene match: 5. Per the germline V gene, CDR1 is SGHVS and CDR2 is FNYEAQ. CDR3 length: 15 amino acids. CDR3 sequence (DNA): TGTGCCAGCAGCTTAGCACAGGGGAACCCCTATGGCTACACCTTC. Translated: CASSLAQGNPYGYTF.

This clonotype was seen only a few times. The chain carries TRBV3-2 and TRBJ2-4; the D call in the table, TRBD1, was not verified against the DNA. TRBV3-2 is noted as a pseudogene. This CDR3 has 16 residues. This CDR3 is CASSSGGHPFLDIQYF. In nucleotides, the CDR3 is TGTGCCAGCAGCAGTGGGGGGCACCCTTTTTTAGACATTCAGTACTTC.

This clonotype was detected only a few times. The V gene is TRBV29-1, the J gene TRBJ2-7; D call uncertain. This CDR3 has 14 amino acids. The V gene's germline CDR1 is SQVTM and CDR2 ANQGSEA. V lost 6 bases and J lost 0, with 15 bases in between. CDR3 sequence reads: CSVRLESPSYEQYF. The CDR3 bases are TGCAGCGTCAGGTTAGAGTCCCCCTCCTACGAGCAGTACTTC.

This clonotype was counted ten times or more. This chain links TRBV6-2 or TRBV6-3 with TRBJ2-4, with 7 bases fitting TRBD1. The CDR3 consists of 11 residues. V shed 6 bases and J 9 bases; nucleotides not matched to a gene: 2. In germline, CDR1 is MNHEY, CDR2 SVGEGT. CDR3 sequence (DNA): TGTGCCAGCAGAACAGGGGCCATTCAGTACTTC. Protein: CASRTGAIQYF.

On this clonotype: At one of its ends the junction is not consistent with the germline gene, which may arise from a read error. The rearrangement links TRBV7-2 to TRBJ2-1, with TRBD2 identical over 9 bases. The CDR3 has 15 amino acids. Germline V gene lookup returns CDR1 SGHTA and CDR2 FQGNSA. The CDR3 region has the DNA TGTGCCAGCAGCCTAGCGGGGCAACACTACAATGAGCAGTTCTTC. Encoded protein: CASSLAGQHYNEQFF.

This chain links TRBV10-3 with TRBJ1-1, with a weak D call TRBD1 (6 bases). CDR3 length: 11 residues. V was clipped by 6 bases and J by 8 bases, with 10 bases between them. CDR1 is ENHRY, CDR2 SYGVKD, per germline. Here the CDR3 DNA reads TGTGCCATCAGGTTTCAGGGGGAAGCTTTCTTT. It specifies CAIRFQGEAFF.

The chain is built from TRBV7-2 and TRBJ2-7; 7 bases match TRBD1. Per the germline V gene, CDR1 is SGHTA and CDR2 is FQGNSA. After removal of 5 bases from V and 3 bases from J, the junction contained 4 bases not matched to a gene. This CDR3 is built from 13 residues. The CDR3 region has the DNA TGTGCCAGCAGCAGACAGGGCCTCTACGAGCAGTACGTC. It yields the protein CASSRQGLYEQYV.

V gene TRBV18 combines with J gene TRBJ1-4; 9 positions agree with TRBD1. The trim removed 4 bases at V and 5 bases at J, leaving 8 bases unmatched. The length of the CDR3 is 16 residues. Germline V CDR1 and CDR2: KGHSH, LQKENI. The CDR3, as DNA: TGTGCCAGCTCACAAAACCGGGACAGGGAGAATGAAAAACTGTTTTTT. Its translation is CASSQNRDRENEKLFF.

The genes are TRBV28 and TRBJ2-3; a weak D match, TRBD1 (6 bases). Trimming left V 5 bases short and J 0 bases short, with 18 bases between. This CDR3 spans 17 amino acids. Germline V gene lookup returns CDR1 MDHEN and CDR2 SYDVKM. CDR3 coding DNA: TGTGCCAGCAGTGAAGCCGGGGTCGGGACAAGCACAGATACGCAGTATTTT. This codes for CASSEAGVGTSTDTQYF. Complete variable domain (other parts from reference TRBV28 and TRBJ2-3): DVKVTQSSRYLVKRTGEKVFLECVQDMDHENMFWYRQDPGLGLRLIYFSYDVKMKEKGDIPEGYSVSREKKERFSLILESASTNQTSMYLCASSEAGVGTSTDTQYFGPGTRLTVL.

This clonotype was counted at least ten times. This chain joins TRBV6-1 and TRBJ2-2; weak D call: TRBD1 (5 bases). The germline gives CDR1 MNHNS, CDR2 SASEGT. V shed 1 base and J shed 4 bases, with 13 bases lying between them. The CDR3 sequence is 16 residues long. Here the CDR3 DNA reads TGTGCCAGCAGTGAAGTGGGAATTGGGGCCACCGGGGAGCTGTTTTTT. The encoded protein is CASSEVGIGATGELFF.

The chain recombines TRBV7-2 with TRBJ2-5; 8 nucleotides match TRBD1. The trim removed 5 bases at V and 5 bases at J, leaving 4 bases unmatched. This CDR3 comprises 13 residues. Germline lookup yields CDR1 SGHTA and CDR2 FQGNSA. DNA of the CDR3: TGTGCCAGCAGCACGGACAGGGCCGAGACCCAGTACTTC. It translates to CASSTDRAETQYF.

The sample holds a few counts of this clonotype. J is TRBJ2-1 and V is TRBV20-1; D is uncertain. CDR1 is DFQATT and CDR2 is SNEGSKA in the germline V gene (reference sequence). The CDR3 totals 14 residues. Trimming left V 1 base short and J 6 bases short, with 13 bases between. As DNA, the CDR3 is TGCAGTGCTAGAGGAAAGACGGTTATCAATGAGCAGTTCTTC. It specifies CSARGKTVINEQFF.

This clonotype was counted between two and nine times. J is TRBJ2-5 and V is TRBV29-1; TRBD2 might be the D (5 bases). Trimming pared 3 bases from V and 2 bases from J, leaving 13 bases between. The length of the CDR3 is 14 residues. Germline CDR1 reads SQVTM; CDR2 reads ANQGSEA. The DNA for the CDR3 is TGCAGCGTTGATACTAGGCACAGACAAGAGACCCAGTACTTC. Encoded protein: CSVDTRHRQETQYF.

This clonotype was recorded a few times. The chain carries TRBV11-2 and TRBJ2-7; 8 bases align to TRBD2. CDR1 and CDR2 (germline): SGHAT, FQNNGV. CDR3 size: 15 residues. V lost 0 bases and J lost 4; bases outside the gene matches: 5. The CDR3 protein is CASSLDPSGRYEQYF. The DNA for the CDR3 is TGTGCCAGCAGCTTAGATCCTAGCGGGCGTTACGAGCAGTACTTC.

This clonotype was observed a few times. The genes are TRBV4-3 and TRBJ1-4, with 12 bases aligning to TRBD1. CDR1 and CDR2 from the germline V gene are LGHNA and YSLEER. CDR3 length: 13 amino acids. V dropped 8 bases and J dropped 7; count of bases not matched to a gene: 2. DNA for the CDR3: TGCGCCAGCCGGGACAGGGGGCTTGAAAAACTGTTTTTT. This translates into CASRDRGLEKLFF.

This clonotype was observed at least ten times. J is TRBJ1-1 and V is TRBV7-2, with a weak D call TRBD1 (5 bases). V gave up 4 bases and J gave up 1 base, with 10 bases separating them. The CDR3 is 14 amino acids. The V gene's germline CDR1 is SGHTA and CDR2 FQGNSA. The CDR3 protein is CASSSPTANTEAFF. The CDR3 DNA sequence: TGTGCCAGCAGCTCTCCGACAGCGAACACTGAAGCTTTCTTT.

As for this clonotype: Germline and junction disagree at one end, which may indicate a read error. The CDR3 sequence is CSVEAQSNTEAIF. In DNA form, the CDR3 reads TGCAGCGTTGAAGCTCAGAGTAACACTGAAGCTATCTTT. The V call is TRBV29-1, the J call TRBJ1-1; D remains ambiguous. The CDR3 extends over 13 amino acids. Germline V gene data show CDR1 as SQVTM and CDR2 as ANQGSEA.

This clonotype was counted only a few times. This chain connects TRBV25-1 to TRBJ1-1, with D unclear. V was cut by 7 bases and J by 1 base, with 10 bases left in between. The CDR3 runs 13 residues. Looked up from germline, CDR1 is MGHDK and CDR2 is SYGVNS. This CDR3 is CASTPPWNTEAFF. The CDR3, as DNA: TGTGCCAGCACCCCCCCTTGGAACACTGAAGCTTTCTTT.

This clonotype has a handful of counts. The V and J genes are TRBV7-6 and TRBJ1-6; the D gene is possibly TRBD1 (6 bases). Germline V CDR1 and CDR2: SGHVS, FNYEAQ. This CDR3 is 14 amino acids long. V dropped 6 bases and J dropped 2 bases, with 8 bases sitting between them. CDR3 nucleotide sequence: TGTGCCAGCAGTCGGACAGCCTATAATTCACCCCTCCACTTT. As protein: CASSRTAYNSPLHF.

The chain uses TRBV7-2 and TRBJ2-2; D is unresolved. The CDR3 consists of 15 residues. Trimming took off 1 base at V and 6 bases at J, with 12 bases between the two ends. Germline V lookup: CDR1 SGHTA, CDR2 FQGNSA. CDR3 nucleotide sequence: TGTGCCAGCAGCTTAGTGATAAATGGCGCCGGGGAGCTGTTTTTT. Its translation is CASSLVINGAGELFF.

The chain is built from TRBV14 and TRBJ2-7, with 7 bases fitting TRBD1. The ends lost 6 bases at V and 7 bases at J; junction bases unmatched: 12. Germline values: CDR1 SGHDN, CDR2 FVKESK. The CDR3 consists of 14 residues. Written as DNA, the CDR3 is TGTGCCAGCAGTCACAGACAGGGCTTGAGGGAGCAGTACTTC. It translates to CASSHRQGLREQYF.

The chain's CDR3 is CASSYGVGNQPQHF. The CDR3 DNA follows: TGTGCCAGCAGTTACGGTGTTGGCAATCAGCCCCAGCATTTT. The rearrangement links TRBV6-2 or TRBV6-3 to TRBJ1-5; D not certain. CDR3 length: 14 amino acids. Germline V gives CDR1 MNHEY, CDR2 SVGEGT. Trimming took 2 bases from V and 2 from J, leaving 7 bases between them.

The rearrangement uses TRBV5-8 and TRBJ1-3; no clear D. With 10 bases removed from V and 0 bases from J, the gap between germline ends came to 20 bases. This CDR3 region has 16 residues. Germline V lookup: CDR1 SGHTS, CDR2 YDEGEE. CDR3 sequence: CAAERSATLSGNTIYF. CDR3 bases: TGTGCCGCCGAAAGATCCGCGACCCTCTCTGGAAACACCATATATTTT.

Notes on this clonotype: This sequence may be a read error, since a much larger clone differs from it by one base. Here the CDR3 omits its conserved ending phenylalanine or tryptophan, so a read error is the likely source. The rearrangement joins TRBV7-2 to TRBJ1-3, with D uncertain. Germline CDR1 and CDR2: SGHTA and FQGNSA. The CDR3 loop spans 12 amino acids. V dropped 3 bases and J dropped 0 bases, with 0 bases sitting between them. CDR3 bases: TGTGCCAGCAGCTTCTCTGGAAACACCATATATTTA. Translating it yields CASSFSGNTIYL.